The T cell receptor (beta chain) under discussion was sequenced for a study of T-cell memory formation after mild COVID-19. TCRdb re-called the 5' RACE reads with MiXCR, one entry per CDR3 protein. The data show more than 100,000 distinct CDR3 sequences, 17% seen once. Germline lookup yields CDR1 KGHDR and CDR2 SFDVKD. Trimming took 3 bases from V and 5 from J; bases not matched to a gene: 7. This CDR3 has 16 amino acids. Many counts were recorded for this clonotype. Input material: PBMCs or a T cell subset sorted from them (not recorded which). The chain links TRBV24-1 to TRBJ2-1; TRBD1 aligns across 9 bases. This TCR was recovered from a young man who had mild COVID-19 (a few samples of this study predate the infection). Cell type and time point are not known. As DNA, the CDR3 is TGTGCCACCAGTGATCCTGACAGGGGGGGAAACAATGAGCAGTTCTTC. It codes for CATSDPDRGGNNEQFF.